This TCR beta chain was retrieved from a study of blood T cell repertoires in COVID-19. Data came from immunoSEQ multiplex PCR; TCRdb stores just in-frame clones and leaves some out. The sample consists of some 190,000 clones, approximately 85% of them appearing once. This receptor was obtained from a human donor with active or convalescent COVID-19. The donor label of this sample is uncertain. Sequences were obtained from peripheral blood.

The CDR3 DNA is TGTGCCAGCAGTGAATGGCGGTACAATCAGCCCCAGCATTTT. Translating it yields CASSEWRYNQPQHF. J is TRBJ1-5 and V is TRBV25-1; D gene unclear. V lost 1 base and J lost 3, with 7 bases in between. Per germline, CDR1 MGHDK and CDR2 SYGVNS. CDR3 size: 14 residues.